This T cell receptor (beta chain) was found in a study of Ad26.COV2.S vaccination and SARS-CoV-2 variants. Study as a whole: Into the muscle, Ad26.COV2.S was dosed once or twice, 56 days apart. Findings and caveats of the study: The TCR breadth and depth analyses may have understated or missed part of the total T cell responses.

CDR3 length equals 14 residues. The V segment lost 4 bases and the J segment 3 bases; nucleotides outside the gene matches: 3. Germline CDR1 KGHSH, CDR2 LQKENI. As to this clone: Its antigen is undetermined.

Some clones are missing from TCRdb's copy, which holds only in-frame ones; the method was immunoSEQ multiplex PCR. The table has about 400,000 clones, 80% to 90% seen once. As for treatment: roughly 20 received Ad26.COV2.S at low or high dose, single or two shots; roughly five received placebo; per-sample allocation not given. Collection of samples fell on day 63 after the first vaccine or placebo injection. Recruitment in Boston yielded a donor of adult age, 18-55 years. The sample was peripheral blood, taken in a trial of Ad26.COV2.S vaccine versus placebo. The receptor was derived from a person aged 18-60 years who received the Ad26.COV2.S COVID-19 vaccine or a placebo. The V gene is TRBV18, the J gene TRBJ2-7, with 10 nucleotides matching TRBD1. CDR3 DNA sequence: TGTGCCAGCTCACAGGGACAGGGGAGCTACGAGCAGTACTTC. Amino acid sequence: CASSQGQGSYEQYF.